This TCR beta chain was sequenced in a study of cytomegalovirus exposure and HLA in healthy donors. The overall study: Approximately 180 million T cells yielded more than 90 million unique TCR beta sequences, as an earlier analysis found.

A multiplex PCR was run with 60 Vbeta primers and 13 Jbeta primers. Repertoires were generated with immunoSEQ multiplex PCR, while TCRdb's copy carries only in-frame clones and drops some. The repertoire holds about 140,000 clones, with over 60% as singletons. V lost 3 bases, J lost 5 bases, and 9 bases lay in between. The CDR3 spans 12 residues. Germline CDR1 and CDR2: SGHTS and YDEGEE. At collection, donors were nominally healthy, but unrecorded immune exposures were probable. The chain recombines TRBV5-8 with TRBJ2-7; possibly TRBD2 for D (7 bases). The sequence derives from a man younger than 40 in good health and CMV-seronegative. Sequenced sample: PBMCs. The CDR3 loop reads CASSWEGDEQYF. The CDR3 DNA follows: TGTGCCAGCAGCTGGGAGGGGGACGAGCAGTACTTC.